Given below is one TCR beta chain in context. Per the original methods: Amplification of reference gene primers provided the estimated nucleated cell counts. Here immunoSEQ multiplex PCR was the method, and the copy in TCRdb shows in-frame clones only, minus some. The DNA gave D and trimming, while V, J and clone size come from that table. The sample has roughly 200,000 clones, approximately 87% seen once. CDR1 MNHNY and CDR2 SVGAGI come from the germline V gene (reference sequence). The ends were cut back, 5 bases at V and 4 bases at J, with 14 bases in the middle. The CDR3 has 14 residues. The sample is drawn from a study of blood T cell repertoires in COVID-19. Overall study context: Samples came from the United States, Italy and Spain, spanning acute and convalescent COVID-19. The analysed material was cDNA or gDNA that came from T cells, B-cell-depleted T cells, or PBMCs.

The chain links TRBV6-6 to TRBJ1-2, with a tentative D call TRBD1 (5 bases). The receptor's source is a man between 60 and 75 years old who had recovered from COVID-19. The material sequenced was peripheral blood. The CDR3 is CASSPPLQGYGYTF. CDR3 in DNA: TGTGCCAGCAGTCCGCCACTCCAGGGCTATGGCTACACCTTC.